This entry describes one T cell receptor (beta chain). Antigen unknown. The data belong to a study of spatial heterogeneity in lung cancer. Study findings and constraints: There were more appearances of ubiquitous expanded tumor TCRs in blood at resection than at follow-up.

Per germline, CDR1 SGHTA and CDR2 FQGNSA. There are 16 residues in the CDR3. V was shortened by 3 bases and J by 7 bases, with 21 bases between the two germline ends. Every TCR cDNA molecule bore its own unique molecular identifier. TCRdb reanalysed the 5' RACE reads using MiXCR and keeps one entry per CDR3 protein. The profile covers 55,000 to 75,000 distinct CDR3 sequences, with about 9.5% appearing a single time and under 2.5% taken by the ten largest. Time point described: blood at routine non-recurrence follow-up after resection. Researchers sequenced whole RNA taken from tumor, nontumor lung or frozen PBMC without sorting.

Sequenced here: PBMCs, sampled at follow-up. This clonotype originated in a female donor with early-stage non-small cell lung cancer. The chain joins TRBV7-2 to TRBJ2-5, with a possible D match to TRBD2 (6 bases). The CDR3 is CASSFPWDSLTRTQYF. In nucleotides, the CDR3 is TGTGCCAGCAGCTTTCCCTGGGACTCCCTAACACGGACCCAGTACTTC.